The clone carrying this T cell receptor (beta chain) was counted between two and nine times. As yet, its antigen is unknown. This entry is derived from a study of blood T cells in healthy people across ages. Study conclusions and caveats: Long-lived and aged donors differed, with more naive CD4+ cells and higher diversity in the long-lived. TCR beta diversity tracked closely with naive T cell percentage.

V was cut by 2 bases and J by 10 bases, with 12 bases left in between. This CDR3 is 13 amino acids long. From germline, CDR1 is MNHEY and CDR2 SVGAGI. Through a sample-barcoded 5' primer and a J-beta primer mix, a second PCR was run for about 6 to 11 cycles. A 12-random-nucleotide template-switch adaptor tagged each cDNA molecule. In TCRdb, the 5' RACE reads were re-called with MiXCR into one record per CDR3 protein. Of about 1,400,000 distinct CDR3 sequences listed, around 42% are singletons. Source material: blood. This clonotype originated in a woman aged 18 to 35 in good health. The chain uses TRBV6-5 and TRBJ2-1, with D tentatively TRBD1 (6 bases). The CDR3 here is CASSYTRGREQFF. The CDR3 DNA reads TGTGCCAGCAGTTACACCAGGGGAAGAGAGCAGTTCTTC.